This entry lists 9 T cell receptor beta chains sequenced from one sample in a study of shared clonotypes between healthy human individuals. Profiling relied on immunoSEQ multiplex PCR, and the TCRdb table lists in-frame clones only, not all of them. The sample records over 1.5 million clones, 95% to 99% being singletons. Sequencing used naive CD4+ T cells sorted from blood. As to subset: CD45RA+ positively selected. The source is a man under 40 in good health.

Here the CDR3 reads CASSLAQGGLTAYEQYF. CDR3 sequence (DNA): TGCGCCAGCAGCTTGGCGCAAGGGGGCCTAACAGCCTACGAGCAGTACTTC. This chain links TRBV5-1 with TRBJ2-7, with 7 bases aligning to TRBD1. V lost 0 bases and J lost 2; bases outside the gene matches: 11. The CDR3 covers 17 residues. CDR1 is SGHRS, CDR2 YFSETQ, per germline.

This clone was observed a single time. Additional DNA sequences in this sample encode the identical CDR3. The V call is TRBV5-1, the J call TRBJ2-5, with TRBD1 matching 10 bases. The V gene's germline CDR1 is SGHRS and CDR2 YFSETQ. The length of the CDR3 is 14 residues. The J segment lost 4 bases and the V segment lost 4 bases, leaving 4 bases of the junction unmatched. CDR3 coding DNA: TGCGCCAGCAGCCCGGGACAGGGGAGAGAGACCCAGTACTTC. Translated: CASSPGQGRETQYF.

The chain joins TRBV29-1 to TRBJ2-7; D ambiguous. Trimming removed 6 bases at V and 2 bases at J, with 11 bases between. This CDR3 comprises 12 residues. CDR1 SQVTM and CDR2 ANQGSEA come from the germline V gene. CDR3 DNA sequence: TGCAGCGTGTTCACAGAACCCTACGAGCAGTACTTC. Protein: CSVFTEPYEQYF.

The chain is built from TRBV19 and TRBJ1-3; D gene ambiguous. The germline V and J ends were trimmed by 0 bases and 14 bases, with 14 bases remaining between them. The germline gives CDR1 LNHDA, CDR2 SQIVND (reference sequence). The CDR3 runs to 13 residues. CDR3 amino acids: CASSIDPGNRVYF. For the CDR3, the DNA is TGTGCCAGTAGTATAGATCCGGGGAACCGGGTATATTTT.

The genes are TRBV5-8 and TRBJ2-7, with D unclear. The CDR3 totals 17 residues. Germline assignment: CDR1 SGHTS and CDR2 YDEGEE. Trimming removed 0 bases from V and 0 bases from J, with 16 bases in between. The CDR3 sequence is CASSLVAASFISYEQYF. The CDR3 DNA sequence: TGTGCCAGCAGCTTGGTTGCCGCCTCCTTCATCTCCTACGAGCAGTACTTC.

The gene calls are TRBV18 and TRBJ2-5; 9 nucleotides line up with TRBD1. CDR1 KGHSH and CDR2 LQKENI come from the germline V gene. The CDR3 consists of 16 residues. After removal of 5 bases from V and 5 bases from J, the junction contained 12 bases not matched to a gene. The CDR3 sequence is CASSSRTGALGETQYF. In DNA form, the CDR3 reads TGTGCCAGCTCATCTAGGACAGGGGCCTTGGGTGAGACCCAGTACTTC.

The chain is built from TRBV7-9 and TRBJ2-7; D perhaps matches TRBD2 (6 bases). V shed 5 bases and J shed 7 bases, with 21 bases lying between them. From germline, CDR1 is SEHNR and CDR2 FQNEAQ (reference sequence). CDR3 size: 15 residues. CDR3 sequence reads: CASSRTGTASIEQYF. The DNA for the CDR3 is TGTGCCAGCAGCCGGACCGGGACTGCATCTATAGAGCAGTACTTC.

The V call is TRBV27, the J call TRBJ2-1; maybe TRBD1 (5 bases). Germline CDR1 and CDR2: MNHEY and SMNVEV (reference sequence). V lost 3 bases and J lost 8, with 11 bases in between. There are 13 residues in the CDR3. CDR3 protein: CASSLGPFDEQFF. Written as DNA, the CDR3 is TGTGCCAGCAGTTTGGGGCCTTTCGATGAGCAGTTCTTC.

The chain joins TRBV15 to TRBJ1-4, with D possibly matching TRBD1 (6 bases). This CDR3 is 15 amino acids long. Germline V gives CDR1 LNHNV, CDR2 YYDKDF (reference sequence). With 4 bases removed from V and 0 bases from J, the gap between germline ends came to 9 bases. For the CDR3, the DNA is TGTGCCACCAGCACCAACAGGGCAACTAATGAAAAACTGTTTTTT. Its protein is CATSTNRATNEKLFF.